Each of the 21 T cell receptor beta chains below was sequenced from the same sample in a study of control samples from healthy donors and cancer patients. Clones were sequenced by immunoSEQ multiplex PCR, and TCRdb holds only the in-frame ones, with some missing. The table lists fewer than 300,000 clones, almost 85% of them singletons, with 13% in the top ten. The sample was PBMCs. The receptor set was obtained from a woman aged 55-75 years with lung cancer.

This chain links TRBV7-9 with TRBJ1-2; D is perhaps TRBD1 (5 bases). Trimming removed 1 base from V and 6 bases from J, with 15 bases in between. The CDR3 covers 15 residues. Germline CDR1 SEHNR, CDR2 FQNEAQ (reference sequence). DNA of the CDR3: TGTGCCAGCAGCTTAGAATTTGGAGGGGATCATGGCTACACCTTC. It encodes CASSLEFGGDHGYTF.

As regards this clone: This same CDR3 is encoded by further DNA sequences in the sample. The chain couples TRBV18 to TRBJ1-1, with D perhaps matching TRBD1 (5 bases). Trimming pared 5 bases from V and 1 base from J, leaving 8 bases between. CDR1 and CDR2 (germline): KGHSH, LQKENI. This CDR3 has 13 amino acids. The CDR3 reads CASSLQGNTEAFF. The CDR3 nucleotides are TGTGCCAGCTCATTGCAGGGGAACACTGAAGCTTTCTTT.

This chain joins TRBV27 and TRBJ1-4; the D gene is possibly TRBD1 (6 bases). The germline gives CDR1 MNHEY, CDR2 SMNVEV (reference sequence). The ends were cut back, 0 bases at V and 7 bases at J, with 15 bases in the middle. This CDR3 is 16 amino acids long. The CDR3 here is CASSLSGGAGREKLFF. The CDR3 DNA sequence: TGTGCCAGCAGTTTATCCGGGGGGGCAGGGCGTGAAAAACTGTTTTTT.

Regarding this clone: The junction departs from the called germline gene at one end, perhaps through a read error. This chain joins TRBV18 and TRBJ1-3; D perhaps matches TRBD1 (5 bases). From germline, CDR1 is KGHSH and CDR2 LQKENI. The CDR3 consists of 13 residues. As DNA, the CDR3 is TGTGCCAGCGCTCGGGACTCCCAAGTCCATGGTGTTTTC. This gives the protein CASARDSQVHGVF.

The chain is built from TRBV6-5 and TRBJ1-2, with a tentative D call TRBD1 (5 bases). Germline CDR1 and CDR2: MNHEY and SVGAGI. There are 13 residues in the CDR3. The V end lost 7 bases, the J end lost 7 bases, and 16 bases lay between the germline ends. The CDR3 spells CASITGRVGGYTF. Written as DNA, the CDR3 is TGTGCCAGCATAACAGGCAGGGTGGGTGGCTACACCTTC.

V and J are TRBV5-1 and TRBJ2-7; D is tentatively TRBD1 or TRBD2 (5 bases each). Trimming removed 2 bases at V and 2 bases at J, with 11 bases between. Germline V CDR1 and CDR2: SGHRS, YFSETQ. The CDR3 loop spans 14 amino acids. Here the CDR3 DNA reads TGCGCCAGCAGCTTACAGGACTTGACCTACGAGCAGTACTTC. Residues: CASSLQDLTYEQYF.

This clone was picked up one time. The rearrangement uses TRBV20-1 and TRBJ1-4; D unresolved. V was clipped by 3 bases and J by 5 bases, with 7 bases between them. The CDR3 runs 12 residues. In germline, CDR1 is DFQATT, CDR2 SNEGSKA (reference sequence). This CDR3 reads CSASELNEKLFF. The CDR3 DNA follows: TGCAGTGCTAGTGAGTTAAATGAAAAACTGTTTTTT.

This clone was seen a few times. J is TRBJ2-7 and V is TRBV15; TRBD2 agrees at 7 bases. Germline-derived CDR1 and CDR2 are LNHNV and YYDKDF (reference sequence). V shed 4 bases and J 2 bases; nucleotides not matched to a gene: 8. The CDR3 is made up of 15 amino acids. The CDR3 nucleotides are TGTGCCACCAGCAAATCTGGCGGGAGCGCCTACGAGCAGTACTTC. Translating gives CATSKSGGSAYEQYF.

The V and J genes are TRBV29-1 and TRBJ2-7; D remains unclear. Trimming removed 3 bases from V and 2 bases from J, with 8 bases in between. CDR1 and CDR2 from the germline V gene are SQVTM and ANQGSEA. The CDR3 is made up of 12 amino acids. The CDR3 region is CSVEGSAYEQYF. The CDR3, as DNA: TGCAGCGTTGAGGGGTCAGCCTACGAGCAGTACTTC.

The chain joins TRBV10-3 to TRBJ2-3, with TRBD2 identical over 7 bases. Germline lookup yields CDR1 ENHRY and CDR2 SYGVKD. The ends lost 2 bases at V and 9 bases at J; junction bases unmatched: 11. There are 15 residues in the CDR3. The CDR3 spells CAISESLGGVGTQYF. The CDR3 DNA sequence: TGTGCCATCAGTGAGAGTTTGGGGGGGGTAGGGACGCAGTATTTT.

The chain is built from TRBV9 and TRBJ2-5, with D perhaps TRBD1 (6 bases). This CDR3 comprises 13 residues. Between the trimmed V and J ends, which lost 3 bases and 1 base, there was a span of 7 bases. Germline V lookup: CDR1 SGDLS, CDR2 YYNGEE. The CDR3 DNA follows: TGTGCCAGCAGCGGGACAGTCCAAGAGACCCAGTACTTC. Protein product: CASSGTVQETQYF. Drawing the rest from reference TRBV9 and TRBJ2-5, the complete variable domain is DSGVTQTPKHLITATGQRVTLRCSPRSGDLSVYWYQQSLDQGLQFLIQYYNGEERAKGNILERFSAQQFPDLHSELNLSSLELGDSALYFCASSGTVQETQYFGPGTRLLVL.

The rearrangement joins TRBV30 to TRBJ2-5, with TRBD2 identical over 7 bases. Germline V gives CDR1 GTSNPN, CDR2 SVGIG (reference sequence). V lost 1 base, J lost 2 bases, and 1 base stayed unmatched. CDR3 size: 13 residues. CDR3 in amino acids: CAWSAGGQETQYF. CDR3 DNA: TGTGCCTGGAGTGCCGGGGGGCAAGAGACCCAGTACTTC.

The rearrangement links TRBV7-9 to TRBJ2-3; 10 positions agree with TRBD2. The J segment lost 5 bases and the V segment lost 1 base, leaving 9 bases of the junction unmatched. The CDR3 sequence is 17 residues long. Germline V gene data show CDR1 as SEHNR and CDR2 as FQNEAQ (reference sequence). CDR3 nucleotides: TGTGCCAGCAGCTTAGGGGGTCTAGCGGGAGTTGGAGATACGCAGTATTTT. The encoded protein is CASSLGGLAGVGDTQYF.

The V gene is TRBV5-6, the J gene TRBJ1-2; no clear D. This CDR3 comprises 15 residues. The germline V gene has CDR1 SGHDT and CDR2 YYEEEE. The ends were cut back, 0 bases at V and 2 bases at J, with 11 bases in the middle. The CDR3 spells CASSLDRLMNYGYTF. The CDR3 DNA follows: TGTGCCAGCAGCTTGGACAGATTAATGAACTATGGCTACACCTTC.

This clone is a singleton in its sample. The chain employs TRBV12-3 or TRBV12-4 and TRBJ2-5, with D hard to call. The CDR3 runs 13 residues. V was pared by 5 bases and J by 6 bases, with 13 bases between. This CDR3 reads CASSPIDGQTQYF. The CDR3 DNA is TGTGCCAGCAGTCCGATAGACGGTCAGACCCAGTACTTC.

The chain couples TRBV10-3 to TRBJ2-5; D gene unclear. Germline CDR1 reads ENHRY; CDR2 reads SYGVKD. The CDR3 consists of 13 residues. Trimming took 5 bases from V and 2 from J, leaving 9 bases between them. CDR3 nucleotide sequence: TGTGCCATCAGTATTGGGGTACAAGAGACCCAGTACTTC. It is translated as CAISIGVQETQYF.

The V and J genes are TRBV28 and TRBJ2-7; perhaps TRBD1 as D (5 bases). Germline assignment: CDR1 MDHEN and CDR2 SYDVKM. V gave up 5 bases and J gave up 1 base, with 15 bases separating them. This CDR3 region has 15 residues. CDR3 nucleotide sequence: TGTGCCAGCAGTCCTTCAGGGATCTCGTCCTACGAGCAGTACTTC. Its protein product is CASSPSGISSYEQYF.

Regarding this clone: Other DNA sequences in the same sample also yield this CDR3. This chain links TRBV28 with TRBJ2-1, with unresolved D. The CDR3 is 10 amino acids. From germline, CDR1 is MDHEN and CDR2 SYDVKM. V was trimmed by 4 bases and J by 5 bases, leaving 0 bases between them. This CDR3 is CASSYNEQFF. In DNA form, the CDR3 reads TGTGCCAGCAGTTACAATGAGCAGTTCTTC.

The J gene is TRBJ2-3, the V gene TRBV6-6, with 11 bases aligning to TRBD2. With V trimmed by 7 bases and J by 6 bases, 6 bases remained unmatched. The CDR3 length is 14 residues. Germline CDR1 reads MNHNY; CDR2 reads SVGAGI (reference sequence). In DNA, the CDR3 is TGTGCCAGCACCCTGGCTAGCGGGGGGGATACGCAGTATTTT. This translates into CASTLASGGDTQYF.

The J gene is TRBJ2-2, the V gene TRBV5-8; D not certain. The germline CDR1 and CDR2 sequences are SGHTS and YDEGEE. The CDR3 totals 15 residues. V was pared by 4 bases and J by 5 bases, with 15 bases between. CDR3 amino acids: CASSPDPLRTGELFF. CDR3 sequence (DNA): TGTGCCAGCAGCCCGGACCCGCTGCGGACCGGGGAGCTGTTTTTT.

V usage is TRBV5-1 and J usage is TRBJ1-4; D remains ambiguous. V was trimmed by 1 base and J by 3 bases, leaving 10 bases between them. The CDR3 is 15 amino acids. CDR1 is SGHRS, CDR2 YFSETQ, per germline. CDR3 in amino acids: CASSLTAGANEKLFF. CDR3 DNA: TGCGCCAGCAGCTTGACGGCAGGAGCTAATGAAAAACTGTTTTTT. Together with reference TRBV5-1 and TRBJ1-4, the CDR3 gives the full variable domain: KAGVTQTPRYLIKTRGQQVTLSCSPISGHRSVSWYQQTPGQGLQFLFEYFSETQRNKGNFPGRFSGRQFSNSRSEMNVSTLELGDSALYLCASSLTAGANEKLFFGSGTQLSVL.